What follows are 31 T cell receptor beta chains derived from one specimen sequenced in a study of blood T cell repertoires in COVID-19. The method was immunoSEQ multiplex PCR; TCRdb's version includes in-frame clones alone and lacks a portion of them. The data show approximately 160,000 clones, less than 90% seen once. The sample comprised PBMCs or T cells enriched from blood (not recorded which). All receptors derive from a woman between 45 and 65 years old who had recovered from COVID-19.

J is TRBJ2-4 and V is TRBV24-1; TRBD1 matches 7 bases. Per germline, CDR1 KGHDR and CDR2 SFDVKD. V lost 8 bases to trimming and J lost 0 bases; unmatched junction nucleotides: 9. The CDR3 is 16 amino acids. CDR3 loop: CATKETGYQAKNIQYF. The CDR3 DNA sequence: TGTGCCACCAAGGAGACAGGGTATCAAGCCAAAAACATTCAGTACTTC.

The CDR3 DNA reads as TGTGCCAGCTCACGAGATGTCTCGAACTATGGCTACACCTTC. This gives the protein CASSRDVSNYGYTF. V is TRBV18 and J is TRBJ1-2; D unclear. V lost 4 bases and J 2 bases, leaving 11 bases between the germline ends. Looked up from germline, CDR1 is KGHSH and CDR2 is LQKENI. The CDR3 has 14 residues.

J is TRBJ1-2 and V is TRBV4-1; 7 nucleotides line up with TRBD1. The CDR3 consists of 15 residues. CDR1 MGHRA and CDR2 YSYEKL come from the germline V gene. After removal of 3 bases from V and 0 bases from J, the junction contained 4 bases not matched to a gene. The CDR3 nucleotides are TGCGCCAGCAGCCATCCAGGACAGGCTAACTATGGCTACACCTTC. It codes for CASSHPGQANYGYTF.

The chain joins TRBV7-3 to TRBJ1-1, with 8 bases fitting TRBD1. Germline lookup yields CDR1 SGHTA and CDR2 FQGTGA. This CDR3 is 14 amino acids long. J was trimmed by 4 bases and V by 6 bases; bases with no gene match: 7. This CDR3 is CASRSQGAGTEAFF. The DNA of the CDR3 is TGTGCCAGCAGGTCCCAGGGGGCAGGCACTGAAGCTTTCTTT.

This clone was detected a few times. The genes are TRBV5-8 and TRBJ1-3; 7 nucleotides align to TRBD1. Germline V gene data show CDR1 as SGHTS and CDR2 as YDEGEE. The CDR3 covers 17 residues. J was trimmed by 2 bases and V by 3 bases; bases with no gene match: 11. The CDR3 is CASSSGQILWPGNTIYF. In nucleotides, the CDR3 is TGTGCCAGCAGCTCGGGACAGATCCTTTGGCCTGGAAACACCATATATTTT. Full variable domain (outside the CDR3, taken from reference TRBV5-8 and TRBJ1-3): EAGVTQSPTHLIKTRGQQATLRCSPISGHTSVYWYQQALGLGLQFLLWYDEGEERNRGNFPPRFSGRQFPNYSSELNVNALELEDSALYLCASSSGQILWPGNTIYFGEGSWLTVV.

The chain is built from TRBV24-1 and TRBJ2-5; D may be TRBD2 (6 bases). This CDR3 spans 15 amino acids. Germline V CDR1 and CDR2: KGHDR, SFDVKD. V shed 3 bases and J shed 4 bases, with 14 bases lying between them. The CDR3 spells CATSDTGTGGETQYF. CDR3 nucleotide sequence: TGTGCCACCAGTGATACCGGGACCGGGGGAGAGACCCAGTACTTC.

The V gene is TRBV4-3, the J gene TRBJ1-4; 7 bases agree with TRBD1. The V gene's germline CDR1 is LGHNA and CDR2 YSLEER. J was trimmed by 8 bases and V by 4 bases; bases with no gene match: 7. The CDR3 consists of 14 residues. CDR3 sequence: CASSRGGIGEKLFF. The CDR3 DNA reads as TGCGCCAGCAGCCGAGGGGGCATCGGCGAAAAACTGTTTTTT.

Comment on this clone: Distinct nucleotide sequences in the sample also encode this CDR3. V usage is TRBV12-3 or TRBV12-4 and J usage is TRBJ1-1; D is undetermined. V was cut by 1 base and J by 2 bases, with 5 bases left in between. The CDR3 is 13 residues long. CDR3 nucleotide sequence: TGTGCCAGCAGTTTAGGTCAAAACACTGAAGCTTTCTTT. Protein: CASSLGQNTEAFF.

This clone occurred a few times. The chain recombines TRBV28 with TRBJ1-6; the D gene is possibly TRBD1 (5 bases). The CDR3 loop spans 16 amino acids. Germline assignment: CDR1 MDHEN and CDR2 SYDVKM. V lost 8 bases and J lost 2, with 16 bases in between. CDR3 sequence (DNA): TGTGCCAGCCGTGGGGTGGGGGGAGCCTATAATTCACCCCTCCACTTT. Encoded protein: CASRGVGGAYNSPLHF.

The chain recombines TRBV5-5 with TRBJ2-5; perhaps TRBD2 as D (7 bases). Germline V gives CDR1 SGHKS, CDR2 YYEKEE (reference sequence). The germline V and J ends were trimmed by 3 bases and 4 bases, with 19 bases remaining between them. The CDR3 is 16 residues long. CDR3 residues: CASSSFLRGGSETQYF. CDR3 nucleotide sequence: TGTGCCAGCAGCTCCTTTTTAAGGGGGGGATCAGAGACCCAGTACTTC. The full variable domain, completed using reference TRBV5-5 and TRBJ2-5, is DAGVTQSPTHLIKTRGQQVTLRCSPISGHKSVSWYQQVLGQGPQFIFQYYEKEERGRGNFPDRFSARQFPNYSSELNVNALLLGDSALYLCASSSFLRGGSETQYFGPGTRLLVL.

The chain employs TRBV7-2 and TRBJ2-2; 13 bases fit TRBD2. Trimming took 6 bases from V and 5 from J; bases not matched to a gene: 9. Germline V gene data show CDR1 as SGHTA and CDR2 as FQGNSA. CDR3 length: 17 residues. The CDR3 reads CASRATSGGARTGELFF. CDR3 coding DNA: TGTGCCAGCAGAGCCACTAGCGGGGGGGCGCGAACCGGGGAGCTGTTTTTT.

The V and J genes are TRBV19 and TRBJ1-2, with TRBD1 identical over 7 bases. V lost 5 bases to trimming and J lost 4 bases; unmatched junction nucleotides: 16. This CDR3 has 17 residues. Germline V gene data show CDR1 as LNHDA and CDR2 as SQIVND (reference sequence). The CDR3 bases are TGTGCCAGTAGTCCACAGCGACAGGGTAGGGGCGGCTATGGCTACACCTTC. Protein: CASSPQRQGRGGYGYTF.

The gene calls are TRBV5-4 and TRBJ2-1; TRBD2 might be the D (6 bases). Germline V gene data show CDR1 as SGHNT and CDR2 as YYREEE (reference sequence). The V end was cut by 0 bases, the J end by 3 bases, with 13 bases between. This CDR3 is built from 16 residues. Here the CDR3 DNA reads TGTGCCAGCAGCTTGGACGGGCGGGGTAACTACAATGAGCAGTTCTTC. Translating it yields CASSLDGRGNYNEQFF. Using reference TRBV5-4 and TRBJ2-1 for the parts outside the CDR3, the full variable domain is ETGVTQSPTHLIKTRGQQVTLRCSSQSGHNTVSWYQQALGQGPQFIFQYYREEENGRGNFPPRFSGLQFPNYSSELNVNALELDDSALYLCASSLDGRGNYNEQFFGPGTRLTVL.

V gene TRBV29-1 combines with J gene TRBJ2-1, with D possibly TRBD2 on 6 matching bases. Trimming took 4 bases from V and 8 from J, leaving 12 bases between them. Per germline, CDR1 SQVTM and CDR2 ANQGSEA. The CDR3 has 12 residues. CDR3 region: CSVGRDGDEQFF. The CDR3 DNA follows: TGCAGCGTTGGGCGGGATGGGGATGAGCAGTTCTTC.

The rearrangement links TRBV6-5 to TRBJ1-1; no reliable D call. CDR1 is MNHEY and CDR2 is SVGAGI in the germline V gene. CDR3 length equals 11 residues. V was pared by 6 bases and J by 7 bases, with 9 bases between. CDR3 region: CASSTKDEAFF. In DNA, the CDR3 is TGTGCCAGCAGCACTAAGGATGAAGCTTTCTTT.

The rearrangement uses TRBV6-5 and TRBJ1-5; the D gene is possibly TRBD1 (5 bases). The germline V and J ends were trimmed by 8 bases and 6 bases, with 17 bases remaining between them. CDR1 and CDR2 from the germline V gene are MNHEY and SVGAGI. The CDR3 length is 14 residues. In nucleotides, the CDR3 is TGTGCCAGCCGCCCTCGGGACTCTCTTCAGCCCCAGCATTTT. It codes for CASRPRDSLQPQHF.

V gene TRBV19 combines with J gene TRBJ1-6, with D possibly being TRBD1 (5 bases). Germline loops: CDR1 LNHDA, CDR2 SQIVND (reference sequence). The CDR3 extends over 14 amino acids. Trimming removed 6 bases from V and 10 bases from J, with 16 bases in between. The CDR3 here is CASRPRQGESPLHF. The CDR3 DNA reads TGTGCCAGTAGGCCCCGTCAGGGCGAGTCACCCCTCCACTTT.

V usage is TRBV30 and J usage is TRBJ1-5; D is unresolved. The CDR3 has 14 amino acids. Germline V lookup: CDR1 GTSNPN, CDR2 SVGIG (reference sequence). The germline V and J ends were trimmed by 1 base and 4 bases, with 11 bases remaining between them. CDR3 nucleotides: TGTGCCTGGAGTGCCTCTATCAGGAATCAGCCCCAGCATTTT. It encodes CAWSASIRNQPQHF.

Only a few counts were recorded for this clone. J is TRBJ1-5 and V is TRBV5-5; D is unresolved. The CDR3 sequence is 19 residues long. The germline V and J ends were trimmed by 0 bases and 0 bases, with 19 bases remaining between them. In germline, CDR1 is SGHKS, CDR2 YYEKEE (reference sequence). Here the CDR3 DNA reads TGTGCCAGCAGCTTGGTAGTCGTCGACTCAAGCTATAGCAATCAGCCCCAGCATTTT. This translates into CASSLVVVDSSYSNQPQHF.

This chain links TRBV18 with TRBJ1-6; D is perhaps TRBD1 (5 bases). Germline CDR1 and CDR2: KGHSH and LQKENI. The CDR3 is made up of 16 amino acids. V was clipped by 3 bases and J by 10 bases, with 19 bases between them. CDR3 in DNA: TGTGCCAGCTCACCTGCAGGGCCGCCCCTAGGATCACCCCTCCACTTT. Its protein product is CASSPAGPPLGSPLHF.

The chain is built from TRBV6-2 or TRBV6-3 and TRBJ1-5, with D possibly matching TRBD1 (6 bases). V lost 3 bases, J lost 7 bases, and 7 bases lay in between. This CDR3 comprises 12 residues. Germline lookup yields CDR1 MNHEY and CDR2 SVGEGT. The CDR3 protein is CASSYQGQPQHF. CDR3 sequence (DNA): TGTGCCAGCAGTTATCAGGGGCAGCCCCAGCATTTT.

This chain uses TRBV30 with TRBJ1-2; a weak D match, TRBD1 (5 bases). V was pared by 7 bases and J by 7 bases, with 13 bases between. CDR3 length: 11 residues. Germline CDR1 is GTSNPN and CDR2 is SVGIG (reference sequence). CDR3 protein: CASMVGAGYTF. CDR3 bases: TGTGCCTCAATGGTTGGGGCTGGCTACACCTTC.

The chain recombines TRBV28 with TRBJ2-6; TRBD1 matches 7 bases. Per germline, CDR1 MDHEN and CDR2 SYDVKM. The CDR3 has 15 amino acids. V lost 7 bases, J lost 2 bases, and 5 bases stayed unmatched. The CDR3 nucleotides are TGTGCCAGCACAAGAACAGGGGCTGGGGCCAACGTCCTGACTTTC. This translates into CASTRTGAGANVLTF.

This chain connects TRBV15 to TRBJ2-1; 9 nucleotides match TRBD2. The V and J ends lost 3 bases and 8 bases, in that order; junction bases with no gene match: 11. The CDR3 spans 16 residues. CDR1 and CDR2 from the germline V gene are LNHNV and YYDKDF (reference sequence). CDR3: CATSRDSGTSLHEQFF. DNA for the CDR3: TGTGCCACCAGCAGGGACTCCGGGACTAGCTTACATGAGCAGTTCTTC. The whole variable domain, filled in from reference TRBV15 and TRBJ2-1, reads DAMVIQNPRYQVTQFGKPVTLSCSQTLNHNVMYWYQQKSSQAPKLLFHYYDKDFNNEADTPDNFQSRRPNTSFCFLDIRSPGLGDTAMYLCATSRDSGTSLHEQFFGPGTRLTVL.

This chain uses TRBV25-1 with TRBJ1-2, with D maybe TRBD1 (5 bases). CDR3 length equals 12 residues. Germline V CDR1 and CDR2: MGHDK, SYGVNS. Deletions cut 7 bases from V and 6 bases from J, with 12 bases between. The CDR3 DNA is TGTGCCAGCACCCGGGGGGAAAATGGCTACACCTTC. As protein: CASTRGENGYTF.

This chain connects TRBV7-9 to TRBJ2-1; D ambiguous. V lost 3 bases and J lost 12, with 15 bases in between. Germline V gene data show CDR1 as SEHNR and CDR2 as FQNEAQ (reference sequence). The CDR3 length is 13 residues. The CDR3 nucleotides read TGTGCCAGCAGCTTCCCCCGCGGTGTTACGCAGTTCTTC. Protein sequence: CASSFPRGVTQFF.

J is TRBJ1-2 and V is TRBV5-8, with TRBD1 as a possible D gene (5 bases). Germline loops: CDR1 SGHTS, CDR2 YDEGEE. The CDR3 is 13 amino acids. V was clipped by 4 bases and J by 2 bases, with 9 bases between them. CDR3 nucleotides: TGTGCCAGCAGCATGGGACTCAACTATGGCTACACCTTC. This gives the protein CASSMGLNYGYTF.

The CDR3 nucleotides read TGTGCCAGCAGCTCGAAGGGGGAGGGTTCACCCCTCCACTTT. It yields the protein CASSSKGEGSPLHF. The chain employs TRBV7-8 and TRBJ1-6, with a weak D call TRBD1 (6 bases). The germline V gene encodes CDR1 SGHVS and CDR2 FQNEAQ. This CDR3 is 14 amino acids long. Trimming shortened V by 4 bases and J by 9 bases, and 13 bases separated the two germline ends.

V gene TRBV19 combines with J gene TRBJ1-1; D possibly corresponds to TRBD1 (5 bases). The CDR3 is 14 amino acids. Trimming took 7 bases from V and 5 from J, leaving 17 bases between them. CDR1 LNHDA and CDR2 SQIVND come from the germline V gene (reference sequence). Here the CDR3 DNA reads TGTGCCAGTACCCCGCGGGGGGGTCGGACTGAAGCTTTCTTT. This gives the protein CASTPRGGRTEAFF.

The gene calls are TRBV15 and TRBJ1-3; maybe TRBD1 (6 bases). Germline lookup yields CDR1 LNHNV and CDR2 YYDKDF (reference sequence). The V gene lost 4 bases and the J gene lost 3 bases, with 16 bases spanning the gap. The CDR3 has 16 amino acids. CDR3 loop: CATSINSLDSGNTIYF. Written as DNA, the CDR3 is TGTGCCACCAGCATTAACTCCCTGGACAGTGGAAACACCATATATTTT.

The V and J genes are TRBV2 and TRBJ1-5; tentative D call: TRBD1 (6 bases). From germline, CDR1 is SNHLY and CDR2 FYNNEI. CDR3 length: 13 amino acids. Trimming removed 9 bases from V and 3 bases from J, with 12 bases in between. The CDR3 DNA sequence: TGTGCCAGTGGGGGCGGGTTCAATCAGCCCCAGCATTTT. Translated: CASGGGFNQPQHF.